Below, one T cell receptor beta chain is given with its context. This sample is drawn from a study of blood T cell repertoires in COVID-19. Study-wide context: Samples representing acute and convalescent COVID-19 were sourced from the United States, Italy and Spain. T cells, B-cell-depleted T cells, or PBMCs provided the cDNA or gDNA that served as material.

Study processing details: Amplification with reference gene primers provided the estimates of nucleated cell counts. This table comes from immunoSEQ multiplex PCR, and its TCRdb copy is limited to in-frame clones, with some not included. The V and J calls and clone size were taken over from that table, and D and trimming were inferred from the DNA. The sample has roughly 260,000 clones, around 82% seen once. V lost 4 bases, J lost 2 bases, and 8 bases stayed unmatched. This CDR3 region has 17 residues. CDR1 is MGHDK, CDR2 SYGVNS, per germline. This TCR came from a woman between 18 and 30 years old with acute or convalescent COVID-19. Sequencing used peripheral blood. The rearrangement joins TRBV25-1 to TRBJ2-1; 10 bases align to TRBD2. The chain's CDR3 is CASSGPTSGKTYNEQFF. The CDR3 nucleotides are TGTGCCAGCAGTGGCCCCACTAGCGGGAAGACCTACAATGAGCAGTTCTTC.